This entry lists 14 T cell receptor beta chains sequenced from one sample in a study of naive and memory T cell subsets. Four PCR rounds used nested alpha and beta constant region primers plus the SP2 primer. TCRdb itself ran the UMI-ligation and nested PCR reads through MiXCR, one entry per CDR3 protein. Of tens of thousands of distinct CDR3 sequences in the sample, under 6.5% were seen once. An oligonucleotide containing a UMI was ligated to the 3' end of TCR cDNA. Sequencing used blood. These receptors originate from an adult in good health.

This clonotype came up many times. The gene calls are TRBV20-1 and TRBJ2-1, with D possibly being TRBD2 (5 bases). The length of the CDR3 is 14 residues. Trimming removed 7 bases from V and 0 bases from J, with 13 bases in between. Germline CDR1 reads DFQATT; CDR2 reads SNEGSKA (reference sequence). The CDR3 coding sequence is TGCAGTGGGAAGGACTCGTCCTCCTACAATGAGCAGTTCTTC. Its translation is CSGKDSSSYNEQFF.

This clonotype has a count of ten or more. The rearrangement links TRBV6-2 or TRBV6-3 to TRBJ1-1; tentative D call: TRBD1 (6 bases). Trimming took 4 bases from V and 5 from J, leaving 17 bases between them. The CDR3 runs to 15 residues. Germline V gene data show CDR1 as MNHEY and CDR2 as SVGEGT. The CDR3 protein is CASSSLGRGGTEAFF. As DNA, the CDR3 is TGTGCCAGCAGTTCCCTAGGCAGGGGAGGAACTGAAGCTTTCTTT.

At least ten counts were recorded for this clonotype. The chain links TRBV7-9 to TRBJ1-1; possibly TRBD1 for D (6 bases). V dropped 5 bases and J dropped 5 bases, with 15 bases sitting between them. Looked up from germline, CDR1 is SEHNR and CDR2 is FQNEAQ (reference sequence). This CDR3 spans 14 amino acids. CDR3: CASSLQGSGTEAFF. CDR3 nucleotides: TGTGCCAGCAGCCTACAGGGTTCGGGGACTGAAGCTTTCTTT.

This clonotype was counted ten times or more. The chain uses TRBV7-2 and TRBJ2-2; tentative D call: TRBD2 (6 bases). The V end was cut by 6 bases, the J end by 5 bases, with 16 bases between. The CDR3 runs 15 residues. Germline CDR1 SGHTA, CDR2 FQGNSA. The CDR3 spells CASRDTSRWTGELFF. For the CDR3, the DNA is TGTGCCAGCAGGGACACTAGCCGGTGGACCGGGGAGCTGTTTTTT.

CDR3 protein: CASSQDWSAGTVDEQFF. For the CDR3, the DNA is TGCGCCAGCAGCCAAGATTGGTCGGCCGGGACCGTGGATGAGCAGTTCTTC. The chain is built from TRBV4-1 and TRBJ2-1; TRBD1 or TRBD2 may be the D gene (5 bases each). V lost 0 bases, J lost 8 bases, and 20 bases lay in between. Germline CDR1 MGHRA, CDR2 YSYEKL. This CDR3 comprises 17 residues.

This clonotype was observed many times. J is TRBJ1-5 and V is TRBV13; 11 bases map to TRBD1. Looked up from germline, CDR1 is PRHDT and CDR2 is FYEKMQ (reference sequence). The V segment lost 5 bases and the J segment 5 bases; nucleotides outside the gene matches: 2. CDR3 length: 14 amino acids. The CDR3 DNA reads TGTGCCAGCAGCCTGGGACAGGGGGATCAGCCCCAGCATTTT. It yields the protein CASSLGQGDQPQHF. The variable domain in full, completed from reference TRBV13 and TRBJ1-5, reads AAGVIQSPRHLIKEKRETATLKCYPIPRHDTVYWYQQGPGQDPQFLISFYEKMQSDKGSIPDRFSAQQFSDYHSELNMSSLELGDSALYFCASSLGQGDQPQHFGDGTRLSIL.

This clonotype is medium-sized by share. The CDR3 DNA reads TGCAGCGTTGTCTCCCCGGACAGCTCCAACTATGGCTACACCTTC. Translated, it gives CSVVSPDSSNYGYTF. J is TRBJ1-2 and V is TRBV29-1, with D perhaps TRBD1 (6 bases). Trimming took 4 bases from V and 2 from J, leaving 17 bases between them. The CDR3 contains 15 residues. Germline V lookup: CDR1 SQVTM, CDR2 ANQGSEA. Full variable domain (missing parts from reference TRBV29-1 and TRBJ1-2): SAVISQKPSRDICQRGTSLTIQCQVDSQVTMMFWYRQQPGQSLTLIATANQGSEATYESGFVIDKFPISRPNLTFSTLTVSNMSPEDSSIYLCSVVSPDSSNYGYTFGSGTRLTVV.

This clonotype was seen at least ten times. J is TRBJ2-1 and V is TRBV27; TRBD2 matches at 9 bases. Germline V gene data show CDR1 as MNHEY and CDR2 as SMNVEV (reference sequence). This CDR3 has 16 amino acids. The trim removed 5 bases at V and 6 bases at J, leaving 11 bases unmatched. CDR3 sequence reads: CASSPTTGLAFNEQFF. Here the CDR3 DNA reads TGTGCCAGCAGTCCCACAACCGGACTAGCGTTCAATGAGCAGTTCTTC.

By share, this clonotype ranks as medium-sized. J is TRBJ2-3 and V is TRBV7-2; D ambiguous. Trimming shortened V by 2 bases and J by 4 bases, and 4 bases separated the two germline ends. This CDR3 has 12 residues. Germline lookup yields CDR1 SGHTA and CDR2 FQGNSA. In DNA form, the CDR3 reads TGTGCCAGCAGCTTAAGCCCAGATACGCAGTATTTT. This encodes CASSLSPDTQYF.

This clonotype appeared many times. The rearrangement joins TRBV24-1 to TRBJ2-7; perhaps TRBD2 as D (5 bases). Germline V gene data show CDR1 as KGHDR and CDR2 as SFDVKD. The CDR3 contains 15 residues. Trimming shortened V by 2 bases and J by 3 bases, and 13 bases separated the two germline ends. DNA of the CDR3: TGTGCCACCAGTGATTCTCGTGGAGGCGGCTACGAGCAGTACTTC. Its translation: CATSDSRGGGYEQYF.

Many counts were recorded for this clonotype. A junction boundary mismatches the germline segment, possibly from a read error. This chain links TRBV13 with TRBJ1-2; TRBD1 aligns across 7 bases. The V gene's germline CDR1 is PRHDT and CDR2 FYEKMQ (reference sequence). This CDR3 is built from 14 residues. CDR3 in amino acids: CASSLGTANYGYTF. CDR3 DNA sequence: TGTGCCAGCAGCCTAGGGACAGCGAACTATGGCTACACCTTC.

Ten or more counts support this clonotype. The chain is built from TRBV21-1 and TRBJ2-5; TRBD1, the table's D call, lacks a check against the DNA. TRBV21-1 is a pseudogene segment. CDR3 length equals 17 residues. The CDR3 region is CASSKAHSGTFQETQYF. The CDR3 DNA reads as TGTGCCAGCAGCAAAGCACATTCCGGGACATTCCAAGAGACCCAGTACTTC.

There are a few counts of this clonotype. The chain recombines TRBV7-2 with TRBJ1-5; D is unresolved. With 2 bases removed from V and 0 bases from J, the gap between germline ends came to 5 bases. This CDR3 has 14 residues. CDR1 and CDR2 (germline): SGHTA, FQGNSA. The CDR3 DNA sequence: TGTGCCAGCAGCTTAACCCCTAGCAATCAGCCCCAGCATTTT. Protein sequence: CASSLTPSNQPQHF.

With respect to this clonotype: A single base separates this from a much larger clone, so it may be a read error. The chain links TRBV30 to TRBJ1-6; unclear D gene. This CDR3 region has 12 residues. Per the germline V gene, CDR1 is GTSNPN and CDR2 is SVGIG (reference sequence). CDR3 sequence reads: CTWSRRNSPLHF. The CDR3 region has the DNA TGTACCTGGAGTAGACGGAATTCACCCCTCCACTTT.